This T cell receptor (beta chain) comes out of a study of blood T cell repertoires in COVID-19. Study background: Specimens from acute and convalescent COVID-19 originated in the United States, Italy and Spain.

V lost 6 bases and J lost 2, with 8 bases in between. There are 13 residues in the CDR3. The V gene's germline CDR1 is MNHEY and CDR2 SMNVEV (reference sequence). In the original analysis: Cell counts per sample came from amplifying reference gene primers. The assay was immunoSEQ multiplex PCR, and TCRdb's table has in-frame clones only and misses some. V, J and clone size reflect that table, while D and trimming were determined from the DNA. This table holds about 210,000 clones, about four fifths found once. The chain carries TRBV27 and TRBJ1-5; D is perhaps TRBD1 (6 bases). The source of this sequence is a woman between 40 and 55 years old with active or convalescent COVID-19. What was sequenced was peripheral blood. The CDR3 DNA follows: TGTGCCAGCAGCTGGACAGGCAATCAGCCCCAGCATTTT. It specifies CASSWTGNQPQHF.